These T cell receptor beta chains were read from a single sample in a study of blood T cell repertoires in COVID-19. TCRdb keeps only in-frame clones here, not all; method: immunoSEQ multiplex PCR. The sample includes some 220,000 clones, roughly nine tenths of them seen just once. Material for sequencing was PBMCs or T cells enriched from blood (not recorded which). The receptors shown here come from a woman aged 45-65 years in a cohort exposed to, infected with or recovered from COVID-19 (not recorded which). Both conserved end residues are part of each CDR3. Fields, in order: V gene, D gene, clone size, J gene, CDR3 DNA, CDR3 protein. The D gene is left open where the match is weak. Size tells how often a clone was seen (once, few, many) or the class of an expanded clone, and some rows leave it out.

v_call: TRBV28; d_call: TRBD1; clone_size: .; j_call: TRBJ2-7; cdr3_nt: TGTGCCAGCAGTTTAGGGGCAGGGGGAAGCTACGAGCAGTACTTC; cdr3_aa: CASSLGAGGSYEQYF
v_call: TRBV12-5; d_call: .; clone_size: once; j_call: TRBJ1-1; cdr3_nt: TGTGCTAGTGGTTTGTGTGCCCAGCAGGGAAACCCTGAAGCTTTCTTT; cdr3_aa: CASGLCAQQGNPEAFF
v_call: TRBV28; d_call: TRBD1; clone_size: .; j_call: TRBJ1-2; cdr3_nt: TGTGCCAGCAGTCGACAGGGCTATGGCTACACCTTC; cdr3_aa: CASSRQGYGYTF
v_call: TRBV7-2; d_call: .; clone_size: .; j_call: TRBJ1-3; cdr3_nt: TGTGCCAGCAGTAGAGGTCGGCCAGAGGGAAACACCATATATTTT; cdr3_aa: CASSRGRPEGNTIYF
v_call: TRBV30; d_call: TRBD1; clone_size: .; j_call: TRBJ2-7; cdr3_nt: TGTGCCTGTACCAACCGGGACAGGGTATGGTCCTACGAGCAGTACTTC; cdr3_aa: CACTNRDRVWSYEQYF
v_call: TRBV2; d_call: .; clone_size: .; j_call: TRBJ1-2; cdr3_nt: TGTGCCAGCAGCTCACAGGGTCCTAACTATGGCTACACCTTC; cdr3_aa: CASSSQGPNYGYTF
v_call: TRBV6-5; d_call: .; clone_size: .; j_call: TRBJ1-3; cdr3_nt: TGTGCCAGCAGGGGCTCTCATGGAAACACCATATATTTT; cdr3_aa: CASRGSHGNTIYF
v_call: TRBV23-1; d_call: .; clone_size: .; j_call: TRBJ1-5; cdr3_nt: TGCGCCAGCATTTCCGGGCCCCAGGAGGATAGCAATCAGCCCCAGCATTTT; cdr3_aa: CASISGPQEDSNQPQHF
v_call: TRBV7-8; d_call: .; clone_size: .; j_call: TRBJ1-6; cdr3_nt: TGTGCCAGCAGCCCCCGGGAAGGTAGTTCACCCCTCCACTTT; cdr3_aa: CASSPREGSSPLHF
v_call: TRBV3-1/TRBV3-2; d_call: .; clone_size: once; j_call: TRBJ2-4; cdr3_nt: TGTGCCAGCAGCCAAGATCTAGGGGGACGGAGAAACATTCAGTACTTC; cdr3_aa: CASSQDLGGRRNIQYF
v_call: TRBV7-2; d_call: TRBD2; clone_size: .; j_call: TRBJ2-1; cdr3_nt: TGTGCCAGCAATGTCGGGGGGGCCGATGAGCAGTTCTTC; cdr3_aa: CASNVGGADEQFF
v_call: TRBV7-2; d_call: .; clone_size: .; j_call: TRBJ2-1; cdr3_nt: TGTGCCAGCAGCTCCGCCCTATACAATGAGCAGTTCTTC; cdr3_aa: CASSSALYNEQFF
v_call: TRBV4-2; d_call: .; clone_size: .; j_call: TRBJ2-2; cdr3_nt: TGTGCCAGCCACGACAGGTCGAACACCGGGGAGCTGTTTTTT; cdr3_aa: CASHDRSNTGELFF
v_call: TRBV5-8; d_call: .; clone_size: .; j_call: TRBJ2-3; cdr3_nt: TGTGCCAGCAGCTCTAACCTAGCAGATACGCAGTATTTT; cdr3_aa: CASSSNLADTQYF
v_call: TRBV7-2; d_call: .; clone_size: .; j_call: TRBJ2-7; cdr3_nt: TGTGCCAGCAGCTTCGTGCAAGCAAGTAAAGAGCAGTACTTC; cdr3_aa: CASSFVQASKEQYF
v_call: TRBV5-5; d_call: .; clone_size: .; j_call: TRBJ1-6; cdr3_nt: TGTGCCAGCAGCTTTAATGGGGGGGGGAATTCACCCCTCCACTTT; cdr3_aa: CASSFNGGGNSPLHF
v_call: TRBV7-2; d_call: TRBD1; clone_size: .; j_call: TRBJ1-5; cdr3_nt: TGTGCCAGCAGCCCCGACAGGGGGGGAAATAGCAATCAGCCCCAGCATTTT; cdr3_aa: CASSPDRGGNSNQPQHF
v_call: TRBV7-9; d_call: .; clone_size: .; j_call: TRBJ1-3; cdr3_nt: TGTGCCAGCAGCTTAGCGGGCTCGTACTCTGGAAACACCATATATTTT; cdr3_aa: CASSLAGSYSGNTIYF
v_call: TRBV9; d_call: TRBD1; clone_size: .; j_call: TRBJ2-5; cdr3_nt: TGTGCCAGCAGCGCAGGACAGGGTCTTACGGAGACCCAGTACTTC; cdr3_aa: CASSAGQGLTETQYF
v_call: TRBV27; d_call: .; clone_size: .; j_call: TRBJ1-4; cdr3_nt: TGTGCCAGCAGTCCCTCAACTAATGAAAAACTGTTTTTT; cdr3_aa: CASSPSTNEKLFF
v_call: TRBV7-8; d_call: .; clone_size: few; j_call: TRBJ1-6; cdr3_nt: TGTGCCAGCAGCACACGGGAGGCTTGGAATTCACCCCTCCACTTT; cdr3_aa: CASSTREAWNSPLHF
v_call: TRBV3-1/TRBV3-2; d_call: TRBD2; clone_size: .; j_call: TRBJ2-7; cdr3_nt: TGTGCCAGCAGCCAAGACGGAGGGAGGGTCTCCGAGCAGTACTTC; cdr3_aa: CASSQDGGRVSEQYF